This T cell receptor (beta chain) was recovered during a study of breast tumors, draining lymph nodes, adjacent tissues. Study-level findings and limits: Tumor and nontumor repertoires were significantly more similar in luminal-like than in basal-like breast cancer. Tumor T cell lymph node origin was a supported hypothesis, not proven.

MiXCR, run by TCRdb on the multiplex PCR reads, gives a single entry per CDR3 protein. The table includes around 17,000 distinct CDR3 sequences, roughly 46% detected once. Germline V gives CDR1 SGHNT, CDR2 YYREEE (reference sequence). CDR3 length equals 15 residues. Trimming took off 4 bases at V and 1 base at J, with 14 bases between the two ends. There are many counts of this clonotype. Antigen: not known. This receptor was obtained from a female donor with breast cancer. Some clones in this sample may be carry-over from other donors' samples. This sequence joins TRBV5-4 and TRBJ2-5, with D perhaps matching TRBD2 (6 bases). The sample consisted of tumor-adjacent breast tissue. In DNA form, the CDR3 reads TGTGCCAGCAGCCCACTGGGGCGGGGCCAAGAGACCCAGTACTTC. The encoded protein is CASSPLGRGQETQYF.